These 8 T cell receptor beta chains were all obtained from the same sample, sequenced in a study of OX40 agonist ivuxolimab in advanced cancers. TCRdb's copy holds only in-frame clones and misses some; the assay was immunoSEQ multiplex PCR. The table records about 48,000 clones, more than 75% of them present only once. The starting material was CD4+ or CD8+ T cells sorted from blood, obtained in a trial of the OX40 agonist ivuxolimab. Receptors were obtained from an adult with an advanced solid tumor such as melanoma, head and neck, liver or kidney cancer.

This chain connects TRBV5-1 to TRBJ2-7, with D hard to call. Germline CDR1 and CDR2: SGHRS and YFSETQ. Between the trimmed V and J ends, which lost 0 bases and 4 bases, there was a span of 8 bases. This CDR3 contains 13 residues. The CDR3: CASSLDGYYEQYF. For the CDR3, the DNA is TGCGCCAGCAGCTTGGACGGGTATTACGAGCAGTACTTC.

The chain joins TRBV2 to TRBJ2-4; TRBD1 is a possible D gene (5 bases). This CDR3 contains 15 residues. Germline V lookup: CDR1 SNHLY, CDR2 FYNNEI. Between the trimmed V and J ends, which lost 4 bases and 0 bases, there was a span of 10 bases. The CDR3 spells CASSAMGLAKNIQYF. The CDR3 DNA reads as TGTGCCAGCAGTGCGATGGGGCTAGCCAAAAACATTCAGTACTTC. Full variable domain (outside the CDR3, taken from reference TRBV2 and TRBJ2-4): EPEVTQTPSHQVTQMGQEVILRCVPISNHLYFYWYRQILGQKVEFLVSFYNNEISEKSEIFDDQFSVERPDGSNFTLKIRSTKLEDSAMYFCASSAMGLAKNIQYFGAGTRLSVL.

This clone is a singleton in its sample. The chain couples TRBV15 to TRBJ1-5; D is unresolved. Trimming cost V 5 bases and J 0 bases, with 8 bases left between them. The CDR3 is 14 amino acids. Germline values: CDR1 LNHNV, CDR2 YYDKDF (reference sequence). The CDR3 DNA reads as TGTGCCACCAGCTCGGCGACTAGCAATCAGCCCCAGCATTTT. Translation: CATSSATSNQPQHF. Full variable domain (remainder filled in from reference TRBV15 and TRBJ1-5): DAMVIQNPRYQVTQFGKPVTLSCSQTLNHNVMYWYQQKSSQAPKLLFHYYDKDFNNEADTPDNFQSRRPNTSFCFLDIRSPGLGDTAMYLCATSSATSNQPQHFGDGTRLSIL.

DNA for the CDR3: TGCGCCAGCAGCTCCCGAGGTAGCGGGGTACTCGTCCAAGAGACCCAGTACTTC. Its translation: CASSSRGSGVLVQETQYF. The genes are TRBV5-1 and TRBJ2-5; 8 nucleotides agree with TRBD2. Germline V gene data show CDR1 as SGHRS and CDR2 as YFSETQ. The CDR3 covers 18 residues. Losses at the gene ends were 3 bases for V and 1 base for J; bases not matched to a gene: 14. The variable domain in full, completed from reference TRBV5-1 and TRBJ2-5, reads KAGVTQTPRYLIKTRGQQVTLSCSPISGHRSVSWYQQTPGQGLQFLFEYFSETQRNKGNFPGRFSGRQFSNSRSEMNVSTLELGDSALYLCASSSRGSGVLVQETQYFGPGTRLLVL.

The chain uses TRBV19 and TRBJ2-1; 14 positions agree with TRBD2. Germline loops: CDR1 LNHDA, CDR2 SQIVND (reference sequence). This CDR3 is built from 13 residues. With V trimmed by 6 bases and J by 9 bases, 1 base remained unmatched. This chain's CDR3 is CASSGLAGGEQFF. DNA of the CDR3: TGTGCCAGTAGCGGACTAGCGGGGGGTGAGCAGTTCTTC.

V gene TRBV19 combines with J gene TRBJ2-3; 7 bases align to TRBD1. The CDR3 consists of 16 residues. V was pared by 6 bases and J by 1 base, with 10 bases of the junction left unmatched. Germline loops: CDR1 LNHDA, CDR2 SQIVND (reference sequence). The CDR3 DNA reads TGTGCCAGTAGAGACTACGCAGGGGGTCGCACAGATACGCAGTATTTT. Its translation: CASRDYAGGRTDTQYF.

V usage is TRBV27 and J usage is TRBJ1-5, with D possibly being TRBD1 (6 bases). The CDR3 extends over 16 amino acids. Germline CDR1 is MNHEY and CDR2 is SMNVEV (reference sequence). The germline V and J ends were trimmed by 2 bases and 7 bases, with 18 bases remaining between them. CDR3: CASSLGSTGSRQPQHF. DNA of the CDR3: TGTGCCAGCAGTTTAGGAAGCACAGGGTCAAGGCAGCCCCAGCATTTT.

The gene calls are TRBV28 and TRBJ1-1; D uncertain. The CDR3 is 13 amino acids. The V end was cut by 4 bases, the J end by 5 bases, with 11 bases between. From germline, CDR1 is MDHEN and CDR2 SYDVKM. CDR3 DNA sequence: TGTGCCAGCAGTTCCCCCACGAGAACTGAAGCTTTCTTT. Protein: CASSSPTRTEAFF.